One sample yielded the 17 T cell receptor beta chains listed below, sequenced in a study of T cell responses to AZD1222 COVID-19 vaccine. Clones were sequenced by immunoSEQ multiplex PCR, and TCRdb holds only the in-frame ones, with some missing. This repertoire shows about 110,000 clones, around 87% found once; its top ten account for approximately 5.5%. This material consisted of peripheral blood, taken on day 0 of AZD1222 vaccination. Receptors were obtained from an adult in good health.

This sequence joins TRBV7-2 and TRBJ2-3; D remains ambiguous. The V and J ends lost 1 base and 8 bases respectively, with 13 bases between them. This CDR3 is built from 14 residues. Germline lookup yields CDR1 SGHTA and CDR2 FQGNSA. The CDR3 here is CASSLEAARGTQYF. The CDR3 DNA reads TGTGCCAGCAGCTTAGAGGCGGCGCGAGGTACGCAGTATTTT. Looking up the rest from reference TRBV7-2 and TRBJ2-3 gives the full variable domain: GAGVSQSPSNKVTEKGKDVELRCDPISGHTALYWYRQSLGQGLEFLIYFQGNSAPDKSGLPSDRFSAERTGGSVSTLTIQRTQQEDSAVYLCASSLEAARGTQYFGPGTRLTVL.

The chain links TRBV28 to TRBJ1-3; TRBD1 agrees at 7 bases. CDR3 length: 17 amino acids. Germline V gene lookup returns CDR1 MDHEN and CDR2 SYDVKM. Unmatched junction bases numbered 7, after V lost 2 bases and J lost 0 bases. Written as DNA, the CDR3 is TGTGCCAGCAGTTTAGCATTAGGGACAGCCTCTGGAAACACCATATATTTT. This sequence encodes CASSLALGTASGNTIYF.

This chain connects TRBV7-2 to TRBJ2-1; tentative D call: TRBD1 (5 bases). From germline, CDR1 is SGHTA and CDR2 FQGNSA. The germline V and J ends were trimmed by 5 bases and 0 bases, with 11 bases remaining between them. CDR3 length: 15 amino acids. For the CDR3, the DNA is TGTGCCAGCAGCCAGGACGACAGCTCCTACAATGAGCAGTTCTTC. Its protein product is CASSQDDSSYNEQFF.

The rearrangement uses TRBV28 and TRBJ1-4, with D unresolved. The CDR3 has 10 residues. CDR1 is MDHEN, CDR2 SYDVKM, per germline. Trimming cost V 5 bases and J 12 bases, with 7 bases left between them. This CDR3 is CASSPGELFF. The DNA of the CDR3 is TGTGCCAGCAGTCCGGGAGAACTGTTTTTT.

This chain joins TRBV18 and TRBJ2-7; a possible D gene is TRBD1 (6 bases). V lost 6 bases and J lost 1, with 19 bases in between. The CDR3 spans 16 residues. Germline-derived CDR1 and CDR2 are KGHSH and LQKENI. The CDR3: CASSARQATSSYEQYF. DNA of the CDR3: TGTGCCAGCTCCGCACGACAGGCAACCTCTTCCTACGAGCAGTACTTC.

The chain has TRBV3-1 (or the pseudogene TRBV3-2) and TRBJ1-2; 12 bases agree with TRBD1. The CDR3 has 14 residues. Germline V gene sequence: CDR1 LGHDT, CDR2 YNNKEL (reference sequence). Trimming cost V 4 bases and J 8 bases; bases outside gene matches: 5. The CDR3 DNA is TGTGCCAGCAGCCTTGGGACAGGGGGCTACGGCTACACCTTC. Translating gives CASSLGTGGYGYTF.

The chain uses TRBV7-2 and TRBJ1-4; a weak D match, TRBD1 (5 bases). V lost 7 bases and J 4 bases, leaving 10 bases between the germline ends. This CDR3 spans 13 amino acids. Per the germline V gene, CDR1 is SGHTA and CDR2 is FQGNSA. DNA of the CDR3: TGTGCCAGCAAGGGACGGGTTAATGAAAAACTGTTTTTT. Its translation: CASKGRVNEKLFF.

The rearrangement joins TRBV25-1 to TRBJ1-1; unclear D gene. V shed 3 bases and J shed 1 base, with 9 bases lying between them. Germline CDR1 MGHDK, CDR2 SYGVNS. The CDR3 is 14 residues long. This CDR3 is CASSEGGGNTEAFF. The CDR3 DNA follows: TGTGCCAGCAGTGAGGGTGGAGGGAACACTGAAGCTTTCTTT.

V is TRBV27 and J is TRBJ2-6, with TRBD1 matching over 9 bases. Trimming cost V 5 bases and J 4 bases; bases outside gene matches: 12. The germline CDR1 and CDR2 sequences are MNHEY and SMNVEV (reference sequence). The CDR3 loop spans 18 amino acids. This CDR3 is CASSHRPGQGIGANVLTF. The CDR3 DNA sequence: TGTGCCAGCAGTCACCGACCGGGACAGGGAATCGGGGCCAACGTCCTGACTTTC.

V is TRBV6-2 or TRBV6-3 and J is TRBJ1-5, with 9 bases fitting TRBD1. Germline V gene lookup returns CDR1 MNHEY and CDR2 SVGEGT. V shed 6 bases and J 6 bases; nucleotides not matched to a gene: 18. This CDR3 has 18 amino acids. CDR3 region: CASSPWKAGGQGLQPQHF. The CDR3 DNA sequence: TGTGCCAGCAGCCCCTGGAAAGCGGGGGGACAGGGACTTCAGCCCCAGCATTTT.

V gene TRBV25-1 combines with J gene TRBJ2-5; TRBD2 matches at 9 bases. This CDR3 comprises 17 residues. V trimming: 0 bases; J trimming: 4 bases; junction bases outside the gene matches: 9. Germline V gene lookup returns CDR1 MGHDK and CDR2 SYGVNS. CDR3: CASSEYRASGIGETQYF. DNA for the CDR3: TGTGCCAGCAGTGAATATCGGGCTAGCGGGATAGGAGAGACCCAGTACTTC.

The chain links TRBV7-8 to TRBJ1-1; D might be TRBD1 (5 bases). The germline V gene has CDR1 SGHVS and CDR2 FQNEAQ. V lost 5 bases, J lost 3 bases, and 16 bases lay in between. This CDR3 is built from 15 residues. The CDR3 region has the DNA TGTGCCAGCAGCCCCCGGATTGTAGGGGACACTGAAGCTTTCTTT. Translation: CASSPRIVGDTEAFF.

This clone occurred once. The V call is TRBV4-3, the J call TRBJ1-5, with TRBD1 matching 7 bases. The germline V gene encodes CDR1 LGHNA and CDR2 YSLEER. There are 13 residues in the CDR3. V lost 3 bases, J lost 7 bases, and 3 bases stayed unmatched. CDR3 region: CASSQVRGQPQHF. In DNA, the CDR3 is TGCGCCAGCAGCCAGGTCAGGGGGCAGCCCCAGCATTTT.

CDR3 sequence (DNA): TGTGCCTGGATTGGTACAGAGGGGAGCCTAGGACTAATGGGAAACACCATATATTTT. This translates into CAWIGTEGSLGLMGNTIYF. This rearrangement joins TRBV30 to TRBJ1-3; maybe TRBD1 (5 bases). V gave up 4 bases and J gave up 4 bases, with 29 bases separating them. This CDR3 is 19 amino acids long. The germline V gene has CDR1 GTSNPN and CDR2 SVGIG (reference sequence).

The chain uses TRBV23-1 and TRBJ2-7; TRBD1 matches at 7 bases. TRBV23-1 is assigned to the ORF class and has an uncertain function. The CDR3 is 16 residues long. Trimming took 7 bases from V and 5 from J; bases not matched to a gene: 17. This CDR3 is CASTQPLRQGSNEQYF. CDR3 bases: TGCGCCAGCACCCAGCCGCTCCGACAGGGTTCCAACGAGCAGTACTTC.

The J gene is TRBJ2-6, the V gene TRBV7-2; no firm D call. V lost 6 bases and J 0 bases, leaving 6 bases between the germline ends. The CDR3 length is 14 residues. CDR1 and CDR2 from the germline V gene are SGHTA and FQGNSA. CDR3 DNA: TGTGCCAGCAGGGGTAACTCTGGGGCCAACGTCCTGACTTTC. This translates into CASRGNSGANVLTF.

This chain uses TRBV15 with TRBJ1-3, with D tentatively TRBD1 (5 bases). Per the germline V gene, CDR1 is LNHNV and CDR2 is YYDKDF (reference sequence). The CDR3 is 14 amino acids. Deletions cut 1 base from V and 4 bases from J, with 8 bases between. The CDR3 protein is CATSRGGVGNTIYF. In DNA, the CDR3 is TGTGCCACCAGCAGAGGAGGGGTAGGAAACACCATATATTTT.